This T cell receptor (beta chain) was observed in a study of blood T cell repertoires in COVID-19. Study-wide context: Whether acute or convalescent, the COVID-19 samples came from the United States, Italy and Spain.

In germline, CDR1 is SGHRS, CDR2 YFSETQ. V shed 0 bases and J 8 bases; nucleotides not matched to a gene: 11. The CDR3 length is 17 residues. Recovered Cohort 3 donors showed two negative PCRs, clearance, or symptom resolution. Here immunoSEQ multiplex PCR was the method, and the copy in TCRdb shows in-frame clones only, minus some. The repertoire consists of roughly 150,000 clones, with over 80% occurring once and the leading ten covering about 6.1%. The sample comprised PBMCs or T cells enriched from blood (not recorded which). The chain couples TRBV5-1 to TRBJ2-1, with 10 nucleotides matching TRBD2. The source of this sequence is a woman in her thirties or forties who had recovered from COVID-19. CDR3 sequence reads: CASSLVPSGSGFDEQFF. In DNA, the CDR3 is TGCGCCAGCAGCTTGGTTCCTAGCGGGAGTGGGTTCGATGAGCAGTTCTTC.